The present entry profiles one T cell receptor (beta chain) with its context. Assay used: immunoSEQ multiplex PCR; TCRdb lists only in-frame clones, some missing. The sample carries about 710,000 clones, around 87% recorded once. This entry belongs to a study of shared T cell receptors in the human thymus. Trimming took 2 bases from V and 5 from J; bases not matched to a gene: 6. Germline V gives CDR1 LGHNA, CDR2 YNFKEQ. The CDR3 contains 15 residues. This same sample was also part of a study on human thymus T cells.

The chain has TRBV4-2 and TRBJ1-3, with 7 bases that match TRBD1. The origin of this receptor is a boy less than two years old with a congenital heart defect. Sequencing was performed on thymocytes. CDR3 nucleotide sequence: TGTGCCAGCAGCCAAAACCGGGACAGCCGAAACACCATATATTTT. Residues: CASSQNRDSRNTIYF.